What follows are 8 T cell receptor beta chains derived from one specimen sequenced in a study of shared clonotypes between healthy human individuals. Only in-frame clones appear in the TCRdb table, and some are missing; sequencing was by immunoSEQ multiplex PCR. The sample has roughly 2.6 million clones, 85% to 95% seen once. Sequences were obtained from naive CD4+ T cells sorted from blood. Subset noted: CD45RA+ positively selected. The receptors come from a man younger than 30 in good health.

The chain joins TRBV12-5 to TRBJ2-7, with D possibly matching TRBD2 (7 bases). Germline V gene sequence: CDR1 LGHNT, CDR2 FRNRAP. Trimming took 7 bases from V and 4 from J, leaving 17 bases between them. The length of the CDR3 is 14 residues. The CDR3 nucleotides read TGTGCTAGTGCCGGGGGGCAGGGACCTTACGAGCAGTACTTC. Its translation: CASAGGQGPYEQYF.

J is TRBJ1-5 and V is TRBV5-5; possibly TRBD1 for D (5 bases). Per the germline V gene, CDR1 is SGHKS and CDR2 is YYEKEE (reference sequence). V was trimmed by 4 bases and J by 0 bases, leaving 20 bases between them. The length of the CDR3 is 18 residues. DNA for the CDR3: TGTGCCAGCAGCGGCGGACGGGGGACCGGTAATAGCAATCAGCCCCAGCATTTT. Translating it yields CASSGGRGTGNSNQPQHF. The variable domain in full, with the rest retrieved from reference TRBV5-5 and TRBJ1-5, is DAGVTQSPTHLIKTRGQQVTLRCSPISGHKSVSWYQQVLGQGPQFIFQYYEKEERGRGNFPDRFSARQFPNYSSELNVNALLLGDSALYLCASSGGRGTGNSNQPQHFGDGTRLSIL.

The rearrangement links TRBV25-1 to TRBJ1-3; a weak D match, TRBD1 (6 bases). This CDR3 comprises 18 residues. The germline V and J ends were trimmed by 2 bases and 4 bases, with 21 bases remaining between them. Germline-derived CDR1 and CDR2 are MGHDK and SYGVNS. CDR3 sequence reads: CASSERAGAIGAGNTIYF. The CDR3 bases are TGTGCCAGCAGTGAACGGGCAGGGGCAATCGGGGCCGGAAACACCATATATTTT.

A word on this clone: Other nucleotide sequences in the sample specify the same CDR3. The rearrangement joins TRBV5-6 to TRBJ1-1; D is uncertain. V lost 0 bases and J lost 0, with 6 bases in between. This CDR3 region has 14 residues. Looked up from germline, CDR1 is SGHDT and CDR2 is YYEEEE. The CDR3 here is CASSLDRLNTEAFF. In nucleotides, the CDR3 is TGTGCCAGCAGCTTGGACAGACTGAACACTGAAGCTTTCTTT.

The genes are TRBV18 and TRBJ1-2; the D is unclear. Germline CDR1 and CDR2: KGHSH and LQKENI. The CDR3 extends over 13 amino acids. V shed 3 bases and J shed 4 bases, with 9 bases lying between them. CDR3 loop: CASSPWASYGYTF. The CDR3 bases are TGTGCCAGCTCACCTTGGGCGAGCTATGGCTACACCTTC. Using reference TRBV18 and TRBJ1-2 for the parts outside the CDR3, the full variable domain is NAGVMQNPRHLVRRRGQEARLRCSPMKGHSHVYWYRQLPEEGLKFMVYLQKENIIDESGMPKERFSAEFPKEGPSILRIQQVVRGDSAAYFCASSPWASYGYTFGSGTRLTVV.

The chain joins TRBV27 to TRBJ1-5, with 9 bases lining up with TRBD1. Germline V lookup: CDR1 MNHEY, CDR2 SMNVEV (reference sequence). The J segment lost 7 bases and the V segment lost 5 bases, leaving 12 bases of the junction unmatched. The CDR3 runs to 16 residues. As DNA, the CDR3 is TGTGCCAGCAGTCCGATCGGACAGGGGCCGAACCAGCCCCAGCATTTT. It yields the protein CASSPIGQGPNQPQHF.

The rearrangement uses TRBV5-1 and TRBJ2-1; 10 bases map to TRBD2. V was clipped by 0 bases and J by 10 bases; unmatched bases: 7. CDR3 size: 15 residues. Germline V gene sequence: CDR1 SGHRS, CDR2 YFSETQ. The CDR3 bases are TGCGCCAGCAGCTTGGAGTCTAGCGGGGGAGCCGAGCAGTTCTTC. Its translation is CASSLESSGGAEQFF.

The chain recombines TRBV5-6 with TRBJ1-2; 12 nucleotides match TRBD1. The trim removed 4 bases at V and 4 bases at J, leaving 8 bases unmatched. The CDR3 loop spans 16 amino acids. CDR1 is SGHDT, CDR2 YYEEEE, per germline. DNA for the CDR3: TGTGCCAGCAGCAGATCGGGACAGGGGGCACTCTATGGCTACACCTTC. This encodes CASSRSGQGALYGYTF.